A single sample gave rise to the 24 T cell receptor beta chains below, sequenced in a study of neoadjuvant anti-PD-1 for oral cavity cancer. Assay used: immunoSEQ multiplex PCR; TCRdb lists only in-frame clones, some missing. The sample holds approximately 74,000 clones, around 80% seen once. The source was PBMCs, collected before nivolumab (anti-PD-1) treatment. These receptors were taken from a person between 40 and 85 years old with oral cavity squamous cell carcinoma.

DNA of the CDR3: TGTGCCAGCAGGGGGGACAGGGGCATGACCGGGGAGCTGTTTTTT. This gives the protein CASRGDRGMTGELFF. The chain employs TRBV2 and TRBJ2-2; TRBD1 matches 10 bases. Germline-derived CDR1 and CDR2 are SNHLY and FYNNEI. This CDR3 spans 15 amino acids. Losses at the gene ends were 6 bases for V and 5 bases for J; bases not matched to a gene: 6.

This chain joins TRBV6-1 and TRBJ2-5, with D tentatively TRBD1 or TRBD2 (5 bases each). Per the germline V gene, CDR1 is MNHNS and CDR2 is SASEGT. CDR3 length equals 16 residues. Deletions cut 2 bases from V and 7 bases from J, with 20 bases between. CDR3 nucleotide sequence: TGTGCCAGCAGTGAAATGCTGGAGCGTGGGGCGGGGACCCAGTACTTC. It encodes CASSEMLERGAGTQYF.

The chain recombines TRBV7-9 with TRBJ2-2, with D maybe TRBD1 (6 bases). CDR1 SEHNR and CDR2 FQNEAQ come from the germline V gene (reference sequence). This CDR3 has 13 amino acids. V lost 4 bases to trimming and J lost 5 bases, with 8 bases between them. The CDR3 spells CASSYQGTGELFF. CDR3 DNA: TGTGCCAGCAGCTATCAGGGGACCGGGGAGCTGTTTTTT.

The chain uses TRBV21-1 and TRBJ1-2; the table's D call, TRBD1, was not checked against the DNA. TRBV21-1 is classified as a pseudogene. The CDR3 is made up of 15 amino acids. DNA of the CDR3: TGTGCCAGCAGCAAGGGACACCTCACTAACTATGGCTACACCTTC. Protein sequence: CASSKGHLTNYGYTF.

This chain links TRBV2 with TRBJ2-7, with 8 bases that match TRBD1. J lost 1 base, V lost 9 bases, and 11 bases had no gene match. Germline values: CDR1 SNHLY, CDR2 FYNNEI. CDR3 size: 15 residues. The CDR3 bases are TGTGCCAGTGGCCGATCTGGGACAGGTTCCTACGAGCAGTACTTC. Translation gives CASGRSGTGSYEQYF.

The chain employs TRBV2 and TRBJ2-2, with D uncertain. Per the germline V gene, CDR1 is SNHLY and CDR2 is FYNNEI. Deletions cut 10 bases from V and 1 base from J, with 7 bases between. This CDR3 has 12 amino acids. The CDR3 DNA is TGTGCCACGGGTCTGAACACCGGGGAGCTGTTTTTT. Residues: CATGLNTGELFF.

This chain uses TRBV7-9 with TRBJ1-3, with D unresolved. Germline V CDR1 and CDR2: SEHNR, FQNEAQ (reference sequence). Trimming took 2 bases from V and 4 from J, leaving 3 bases between them. The CDR3 is 12 amino acids. The CDR3 here is CASSLSGNTIYF. The CDR3 nucleotides read TGTGCCAGCAGCTTATCGGGAAACACCATATATTTT.

This chain joins TRBV6-5 and TRBJ1-1; D uncertain. The CDR3 length is 12 residues. The V end was cut by 7 bases, the J end by 6 bases, with 12 bases between. The germline CDR1 and CDR2 sequences are MNHEY and SVGAGI. CDR3 loop: CASNGGGAEAFF. The CDR3, as DNA: TGTGCCAGCAACGGTGGTGGGGCTGAAGCTTTCTTT.

This clone was counted only a few times. The chain couples TRBV28 to TRBJ2-7; D remains ambiguous. Germline V lookup: CDR1 MDHEN, CDR2 SYDVKM. The CDR3 loop spans 12 amino acids. Trimming removed 3 bases from V and 6 bases from J, with 9 bases in between. In DNA, the CDR3 is TGTGCCAGCAGTTTGGAAATAGGCGAGCAGTACTTC. Translated: CASSLEIGEQYF.

The chain carries TRBV6-5 and TRBJ2-7; 10 nucleotides align to TRBD1. Germline lookup yields CDR1 MNHEY and CDR2 SVGAGI. After removal of 0 bases from V and 2 bases from J, the junction contained 1 base not matched to a gene. This CDR3 spans 15 amino acids. CDR3: CASSYSGQGTYEQYF. The CDR3 nucleotides read TGTGCCAGCAGTTACTCGGGACAGGGGACCTACGAGCAGTACTTC.

The rearrangement uses TRBV2 and TRBJ2-2; 12 nucleotides line up with TRBD2. The CDR3 length is 16 residues. The trim removed 6 bases at V and 7 bases at J, leaving 9 bases unmatched. CDR1 and CDR2 (germline): SNHLY, FYNNEI. The CDR3 here is CASRPLAGGPVGELFF. The CDR3 DNA follows: TGTGCCAGCAGGCCTCTAGCGGGAGGGCCCGTCGGGGAGCTGTTTTTT.

The genes are TRBV2 and TRBJ2-3, with 7 bases matching TRBD1. Germline CDR1 SNHLY, CDR2 FYNNEI. CDR3 length equals 15 residues. V gave up 6 bases and J gave up 0 bases; unmatched junction bases: 6. The CDR3 sequence is CASRRQGLSTDTQYF. Written as DNA, the CDR3 is TGTGCCAGCAGACGACAGGGATTGAGCACAGATACGCAGTATTTT.

The J gene is TRBJ1-2, the V gene TRBV6-5; 10 nucleotides align to TRBD1. The CDR3 extends over 14 amino acids. Germline lookup yields CDR1 MNHEY and CDR2 SVGAGI. V lost 7 bases, J lost 5 bases, and 7 bases stayed unmatched. Here the CDR3 reads CASTAGTGEYGYTF. In DNA, the CDR3 is TGTGCCAGCACCGCAGGGACAGGGGAGTATGGCTACACCTTC.

As to this clone: This sample includes further DNA sequences coding for the same CDR3. The rearrangement links TRBV6-6 to TRBJ2-1; D remains ambiguous. This CDR3 region has 14 residues. V lost 0 bases and J 4 bases, leaving 7 bases between the germline ends. Per germline, CDR1 MNHNY and CDR2 SVGAGI (reference sequence). CDR3 bases: TGTGCCAGCAGTTACTCGAGAGTTTACAATGAGCAGTTCTTC. Translating gives CASSYSRVYNEQFF.

The J gene is TRBJ2-7, the V gene TRBV11-2; 8 bases are shared with TRBD2. CDR3 size: 14 residues. The V gene's germline CDR1 is SGHAT and CDR2 FQNNGV. The V and J ends lost 5 bases and 4 bases, in that order; junction bases with no gene match: 7. The CDR3 nucleotides read TGTGCCAGCAGCCCTTTTGGCGGGGGGTACGAGCAGTACTTC. It specifies CASSPFGGGYEQYF.

The chain is built from TRBV19 and TRBJ1-4; TRBD1 aligns across 9 bases. The CDR3 is made up of 14 amino acids. Germline V gene lookup returns CDR1 LNHDA and CDR2 SQIVND (reference sequence). The J segment lost 7 bases and the V segment lost 6 bases, leaving 6 bases of the junction unmatched. CDR3 in amino acids: CASSIWDRAEKLFF. CDR3 coding DNA: TGTGCCAGTAGCATCTGGGACAGGGCTGAAAAACTGTTTTTT.

The V gene is TRBV19, the J gene TRBJ1-5; D not certain. The V and J ends lost 7 bases and 9 bases respectively, with 16 bases between them. Germline lookup yields CDR1 LNHDA and CDR2 SQIVND (reference sequence). CDR3 length: 13 residues. The CDR3 coding sequence is TGTGCCAGTATGGACGCCCTCGGGTGGCCCCAGCATTTT. Its translation: CASMDALGWPQHF.

The chain recombines TRBV19 with TRBJ1-1; 7 bases agree with TRBD1. Trimming cost V 2 bases and J 5 bases; bases outside gene matches: 8. CDR3 length: 15 residues. CDR1 is LNHDA, CDR2 SQIVND, per germline (reference sequence). CDR3 nucleotides: TGTGCCAGTAGTATACCCGGGACAGAGGGGACTGAAGCTTTCTTT. Its translation is CASSIPGTEGTEAFF.

The J gene is TRBJ2-6, the V gene TRBV11-2; D remains ambiguous. The germline V gene has CDR1 SGHAT and CDR2 FQNNGV. Between the trimmed V and J ends, which lost 3 bases and 0 bases, there was a span of 9 bases. The CDR3 loop spans 16 amino acids. CDR3 DNA: TGTGCCAGCAGCTTTTCCCCCCTCTCTGGGGCCAACGTCCTGACTTTC. It yields the protein CASSFSPLSGANVLTF. The whole variable domain, remainder taken from reference TRBV11-2 and TRBJ2-6, is EAGVAQSPRYKIIEKRQSVAFWCNPISGHATLYWYQQILGQGPKLLIQFQNNGVVDDSQLPKDRFSAERLKGVDSTLKIQPAKLEDSAVYLCASSFSPLSGANVLTFGAGSRLTVL.

The V and J genes are TRBV7-9 and TRBJ1-2; D unresolved. Germline values: CDR1 SEHNR, CDR2 FQNEAQ (reference sequence). The CDR3 length is 14 residues. Trimming took 1 base from V and 4 from J, leaving 10 bases between them. CDR3 amino acids: CASSLEGSSYGYTF. The DNA of the CDR3 is TGTGCCAGCAGCTTAGAGGGCAGCAGCTATGGCTACACCTTC.

The chain links TRBV5-4 to TRBJ1-2; D is ambiguous. Trimming stripped 4 bases from V and 8 bases from J, with 12 bases between. In germline, CDR1 is SGHNT, CDR2 YYREEE (reference sequence). CDR3 size: 12 residues. The CDR3 region is CASSPDSRGYTF. In DNA form, the CDR3 reads TGTGCCAGCAGCCCCGACTCCAGAGGCTACACCTTC.

The chain links TRBV27 to TRBJ1-1; D uncertain. V dropped 2 bases and J dropped 3 bases, with 10 bases sitting between them. CDR1 and CDR2 from the germline V gene are MNHEY and SMNVEV (reference sequence). The CDR3 covers 14 residues. The CDR3 DNA is TGTGCCAGCAGTTTACTGACCTACTACACTGAAGCTTTCTTT. Translation gives CASSLLTYYTEAFF.

In its sample, this clone was seen once. The CDR3 spells CASSEQGRTEAFF. In nucleotides, the CDR3 is TGTGCCAGCAGTGAGCAGGGTCGTACTGAAGCTTTCTTT. The V call is TRBV27, the J call TRBJ1-1; D possibly corresponds to TRBD1 (5 bases). Trimming stripped 5 bases from V and 5 bases from J, with 12 bases between. Germline CDR1 reads MNHEY; CDR2 reads SMNVEV (reference sequence). The CDR3 is made up of 13 amino acids.

The chain carries TRBV7-9 and TRBJ2-3; TRBD2 aligns across 7 bases. From germline, CDR1 is SEHNR and CDR2 FQNEAQ (reference sequence). This CDR3 is 17 amino acids long. V shed 0 bases and J 2 bases; nucleotides not matched to a gene: 8. CDR3 coding DNA: TGTGCCAGCAGCTTAGCGGGAGGGCTGCATCACACAGATACGCAGTATTTT. Its translation is CASSLAGGLHHTDTQYF.